Given below is one T cell receptor beta chain in context. The antigen it recognizes is unknown. Base qualities are not recorded, but no much larger clone differs from it by a single base. The source of the sample is a study of blood T cell repertoires in COVID-19 (TCRdb year 2020). At the level of the whole study: Samples covering the acute and convalescent phases of COVID-19 were provided by collaborators in the United States, Italy and Spain. The material from the prospective study consisted of cDNA or gDNA derived from T cells, B-cell-depleted T cells, or PBMCs. The dataset comprised deeply sampled blood TCRbeta repertoires from subjects exposed to, actively infected with, or recovered from COVID-19. The repertoires were made available in a free public database intended to serve as a resource for research on the immune response to SARS-CoV-2. The samples were drawn from two sources: the first 160 participants of the ongoing ImmuneRACE study, and 1,200 or so subjects contributed by 6 global collaborators. The sample metadata nearly always contained a de-identified subject ID, COVID-19 status, age in years and sex. Where available, HLA class I and class II types were obtained from metadata supplied by the sample provider rather than from assay-based typing. Summary of the overall study and its limitations: Clinical and demographic metadata were provided uncurated, with the amount varying by source and participant.

Each collaborating institution followed its own protocols to collect whole blood in K2EDTA tubes. For TCRbeta analysis, collaborators shipped samples in one of three forms: frozen whole blood, isolated PBMCs, or DNA extracted from either of those sample types. CDR3 length: 16 amino acids, cysteine to phenylalanine. Only the CDR3 portion is preserved as DNA: 48 bases, with reading frame beginning at the first base. Taken from the germline V gene (reference sequence), the CDR1 and CDR2 loops are LGHDT and YNNKEL. Relative to germline, V is missing 4 bases and J is missing 4 bases, with 11 bases of the junction outside any gene match. The immunoSEQ Assay, a bias-controlled multiplex PCR, was used to amplify TCRbeta CDR3 regions from genomic DNA. Per the source publication's procedure: Within the assay, amplification of reference gene primers was used to estimate how many nucleated cells each sample contained. Sequence reads were collapsed and filtered to measure the absolute abundance of every unique TCRbeta CDR3 rearrangement. For each sample, productive Simpson clonality was calculated as the square root of Simpson's diversity index across productive rearrangements. The table comes from immuneACCESS by way of TCRdb, which keeps in-frame sequences with V and J called. Part of the clones is missing from these tables; in studies checked, under half for an unresolved V gene and the rest for unknown reasons. Clone size and the V and J calls come from that table; the DNA yielded D and trimming. The sample data list about 130,000 clones, and around 87% of these were observed just once. The top ten clonotypes cover over 3.5% of the sample.

The clonotype originates from a woman between 55 and 75 years old with acute or convalescent COVID-19. This sequence uses TRBV3-1 (or the pseudogene TRBV3-2) and TRBJ2-7; TRBD2 agrees with 9 junctional bases. Sequencing was carried out using peripheral blood. The encoded CDR3 is CASSPLGSGSSYEQYF. The nucleotide sequence reads as follows: TGTGCCAGCAGCCCGCTGGGTAGCGGGAGCTCATACGAGCAGTACTTC.